These 26 T cell receptor beta chains were all obtained from the same sample, sequenced in a study of T cell responses to AZD1222 COVID-19 vaccine. TCRdb keeps only in-frame clones here, not all; method: immunoSEQ multiplex PCR. Seen here are roughly 130,000 clones, 88% observed once, and the top ten hold under 9.5%. Sample: peripheral blood, taken on day 0 of AZD1222 vaccination. These receptor sequences come from an adult in good health.

The chain carries TRBV5-1 and TRBJ2-7; TRBD2 agrees at 10 bases. CDR3 length: 17 residues. CDR1 and CDR2 (germline): SGHRS, YFSETQ. The junction had 14 bases not matched to a gene; V was cut back by 3 bases and J by 5 bases. CDR3 sequence (DNA): TGCGCCAGCAGCTGGGGAACAGGACAGCGGGGGGGCAACGAGCAGTACTTC. It specifies CASSWGTGQRGGNEQYF. The complete variable domain, with remaining parts taken from reference TRBV5-1 and TRBJ2-7, reads KAGVTQTPRYLIKTRGQQVTLSCSPISGHRSVSWYQQTPGQGLQFLFEYFSETQRNKGNFPGRFSGRQFSNSRSEMNVSTLELGDSALYLCASSWGTGQRGGNEQYFGPGTRLTVT.

The rearrangement links TRBV7-9 to TRBJ2-5; D remains unclear. V lost 5 bases to trimming and J lost 5 bases, with 6 bases between them. The CDR3 is 11 amino acids. CDR1 is SEHNR and CDR2 is FQNEAQ in the germline V gene (reference sequence). CDR3 amino acids: CASSPMETQYF. The CDR3 DNA follows: TGTGCCAGCAGCCCCATGGAGACCCAGTACTTC.

This chain uses TRBV12-5 with TRBJ2-1; 8 positions match TRBD2. There are 14 residues in the CDR3. The J segment lost 5 bases and the V segment lost 6 bases, leaving 6 bases of the junction unmatched. The germline V gene has CDR1 LGHNT and CDR2 FRNRAP. CDR3 DNA sequence: TGTGCTAGTGGACAGACTAGCGTAAACAATGAGCAGTTCTTC. It encodes CASGQTSVNNEQFF.

The V gene is TRBV30, the J gene TRBJ2-3; D is undetermined. V was trimmed by 7 bases and J by 1 base, leaving 12 bases between them. Germline V lookup: CDR1 GTSNPN, CDR2 SVGIG (reference sequence). The CDR3 length is 13 residues. CDR3 residues: CASGSSGTDTQYF. DNA of the CDR3: TGTGCCTCAGGCAGTTCCGGCACAGATACGCAGTATTTT.

The V gene is TRBV6-1, the J gene TRBJ2-7; D is undetermined. Germline loops: CDR1 MNHNS, CDR2 SASEGT. The germline V and J ends were trimmed by 0 bases and 4 bases, with 7 bases remaining between them. The CDR3 covers 13 residues. In DNA, the CDR3 is TGTGCCAGCAGTGAAGCTTTAACGTACGAGCAGTACTTC. This codes for CASSEALTYEQYF.

The chain joins TRBV29-1 to TRBJ2-2, with 7 nucleotides matching TRBD1. The CDR3 consists of 16 residues. Germline V gives CDR1 SQVTM, CDR2 ANQGSEA. V was pared by 2 bases and J by 1 base, with 7 bases of the junction left unmatched. CDR3 sequence: CSVESGTARNTGELFF. The CDR3 DNA follows: TGCAGCGTTGAATCCGGGACAGCGAGGAACACCGGGGAGCTGTTTTTT.

The rearrangement links TRBV7-9 to TRBJ1-2; D gene ambiguous. Trimming removed 1 base from V and 8 bases from J, with 23 bases in between. Looked up from germline, CDR1 is SEHNR and CDR2 is FQNEAQ (reference sequence). The CDR3 is made up of 17 amino acids. Here the CDR3 reads CASSLVIGLSNLGGYTF. CDR3 nucleotide sequence: TGTGCCAGCAGCTTAGTTATCGGACTCTCCAATTTAGGGGGCTACACCTTC.

This sequence joins TRBV11-3 and TRBJ2-7; 8 positions match TRBD1. The CDR3 totals 16 residues. With 3 bases clipped from V and 5 bases from J, the junction kept 12 bases outside the gene matches. Germline CDR1 SGHNT, CDR2 YENEEA. CDR3 sequence (DNA): TGTGCCAGCAGCTTGTCTTACCCGACAGGGGCTCACGAGCAGTACTTC. Protein product: CASSLSYPTGAHEQYF.

The chain has TRBV27 and TRBJ1-1; 9 nucleotides agree with TRBD1. This CDR3 is 14 amino acids long. After removal of 5 bases from V and 5 bases from J, the junction contained 6 bases not matched to a gene. The germline gives CDR1 MNHEY, CDR2 SMNVEV (reference sequence). The CDR3 protein is CASSGSGQGTEAFF. The CDR3 nucleotides read TGTGCCAGCAGTGGGTCGGGACAGGGAACTGAAGCTTTCTTT.

This sequence joins TRBV9 and TRBJ2-1, with TRBD1 as a possible D gene (6 bases). The CDR3 contains 12 residues. V was cut by 0 bases and J by 8 bases, with 6 bases left in between. From germline, CDR1 is SGDLS and CDR2 YYNGEE. CDR3 residues: CASSVEGDEQFF. The CDR3 DNA reads TGTGCCAGCAGCGTAGAGGGGGATGAGCAGTTCTTC.

The V and J genes are TRBV11-2 and TRBJ2-1; TRBD2 aligns across 12 bases. This CDR3 spans 16 amino acids. V gave up 3 bases and J gave up 8 bases; unmatched junction bases: 8. The V gene's germline CDR1 is SGHAT and CDR2 FQNNGV. CDR3 DNA sequence: TGTGCCAGCAGCTTTGTCGCTAGCGGGGGGGCGCATGAGCAGTTCTTC. Translating it yields CASSFVASGGAHEQFF.

A single count supports this clone. The chain links TRBV15 to TRBJ1-1; the match to TRBD1 covers 10 bases. Trimming took 3 bases from V and 3 from J; bases not matched to a gene: 13. Germline-derived CDR1 and CDR2 are LNHNV and YYDKDF (reference sequence). This CDR3 has 18 amino acids. The CDR3 DNA follows: TGTGCCACCAGCAGGGGGGCGGGACAGGGGATTGGGCACACTGAAGCTTTCTTT. This translates into CATSRGAGQGIGHTEAFF.

The J gene is TRBJ1-4, the V gene TRBV1; the table's D call TRBD1 went unverified against the DNA. TRBV1 is classified as a pseudogene. The CDR3 consists of 11 residues. CDR3 in amino acids: CTSSPRQGVFF. In DNA form, the CDR3 reads TGCACCAGCAGCCCCCGGCAGGGGGTGTTTTTT.

A single count supports this clone. This sequence joins TRBV10-1 and TRBJ1-5; D remains unclear. Looked up from germline, CDR1 is WNHNN and CDR2 is SYGVQD (reference sequence). The V end was cut by 3 bases, the J end by 5 bases, with 8 bases between. The CDR3 is 13 amino acids. The CDR3 protein is CASSETGDQPQHF. CDR3 DNA sequence: TGCGCCAGCAGTGAAACCGGCGATCAGCCCCAGCATTTT.

V and J are TRBV14 and TRBJ1-2, with a weak D call TRBD1 (5 bases). Trimming took 1 base from V and 5 from J, leaving 11 bases between them. The CDR3 totals 14 residues. Germline V gene lookup returns CDR1 SGHDN and CDR2 FVKESK. For the CDR3, the DNA is TGTGCCAGCAGCCAAGCAGGGACGTCTTATGGCTACACCTTC. It translates to CASSQAGTSYGYTF.

CDR3 sequence (DNA): TGTGCCAGCAGCCCCAGACAGGGTAATCAGCCCCAGCATTTT. It codes for CASSPRQGNQPQHF. This rearrangement joins TRBV3-1 (or the pseudogene TRBV3-2) to TRBJ1-5; 7 bases agree with TRBD1. CDR1 and CDR2 (germline): LGHDT, YNNKEL (reference sequence). CDR3 length: 14 amino acids. V lost 4 bases and J lost 4; bases outside the gene matches: 4.

This sequence joins TRBV7-8 and TRBJ2-5, with D perhaps given as TRBD1 or TRBD2 (6 bases each). The CDR3 is made up of 17 amino acids. V lost 3 bases to trimming and J lost 5 bases, with 22 bases between them. Germline CDR1 reads SGHVS; CDR2 reads FQNEAQ. The CDR3, as DNA: TGTGCCAGCAGCTTCAGGTGGGGGGCGCAAGCTGGGGAGACCCAGTACTTC. Its translation: CASSFRWGAQAGETQYF.

This chain uses TRBV29-1 with TRBJ1-3; the D is unclear. The CDR3 extends over 12 amino acids. V shed 4 bases and J shed 4 bases, with 8 bases lying between them. Germline V gives CDR1 SQVTM, CDR2 ANQGSEA. Written as DNA, the CDR3 is TGCAGCGTTGGAGGCAACGGAAACACCATATATTTT. Its translation: CSVGGNGNTIYF.

V gene TRBV15 combines with J gene TRBJ2-7; D gene ambiguous. CDR1 and CDR2 from the germline V gene are LNHNV and YYDKDF (reference sequence). The CDR3 is made up of 14 amino acids. V dropped 2 bases and J dropped 3 bases, with 11 bases sitting between them. CDR3 sequence (DNA): TGTGCCACCAGCAGAAACACCAACGGCTACGAGCAGTACTTC. This codes for CATSRNTNGYEQYF.

V usage is TRBV5-1 and J usage is TRBJ2-2; TRBD2 agrees at 9 bases. With V trimmed by 3 bases and J by 6 bases, 12 bases remained unmatched. The CDR3 has 17 amino acids. The germline V gene has CDR1 SGHRS and CDR2 YFSETQ. In nucleotides, the CDR3 is TGCGCCAGCAGCTGGACTACCGGGACTAGCCGGGCCGGGGAGCTGTTTTTT. Translating it yields CASSWTTGTSRAGELFF.

The chain joins TRBV11-2 to TRBJ1-6; TRBD1 might be the D (5 bases). Germline loops: CDR1 SGHAT, CDR2 FQNNGV. CDR3 size: 17 residues. V lost 0 bases and J lost 0, with 9 bases in between. The chain's CDR3 is CASSLDRESSYNSPLHF. The CDR3 bases are TGTGCCAGCAGCTTAGACAGGGAAAGCTCCTATAATTCACCCCTCCACTTT.

The CDR3, as DNA: TGTGCCAGCAGAGACGGCCAGTTGGTCTACAATGAGCAGTTCTTC. Its protein product is CASRDGQLVYNEQFF. The chain uses TRBV7-9 and TRBJ2-1; D remains unclear. The CDR3 is 15 residues long. With 6 bases removed from V and 3 bases from J, the gap between germline ends came to 15 bases. CDR1 and CDR2 from the germline V gene are SEHNR and FQNEAQ (reference sequence).

In its sample, this clone was seen once. The CDR3 DNA follows: TGTGCCAGCAGTTTATTTGTGGGACTAGCGGGAGTCTTGGGCACCGGGGAGCTGTTTTTT. Protein: CASSLFVGLAGVLGTGELFF. J is TRBJ2-2 and V is TRBV27, with 14 positions matching TRBD2. This CDR3 has 20 residues. J was trimmed by 4 bases and V by 1 base; bases with no gene match: 11. Germline CDR1 MNHEY, CDR2 SMNVEV (reference sequence).

The genes are TRBV5-4 and TRBJ1-4; possibly TRBD1 for D (6 bases). Germline CDR1 SGHNT, CDR2 YYREEE (reference sequence). V gave up 1 base and J gave up 4 bases, with 8 bases separating them. The CDR3 consists of 14 residues. The CDR3 is CASSLWGLNEKLFF. CDR3 in DNA: TGTGCCAGCAGCTTGTGGGGGCTTAATGAAAAACTGTTTTTT.

The rearrangement joins TRBV10-3 to TRBJ1-6; D ambiguous. This CDR3 comprises 15 residues. The germline V gene encodes CDR1 ENHRY and CDR2 SYGVKD. The V gene lost 3 bases and the J gene lost 13 bases, with 19 bases spanning the gap. CDR3 loop: CAISESPGVPSPLHF. DNA of the CDR3: TGTGCCATCAGTGAATCACCCGGGGTCCCTTCGCCCCTCCACTTT.

This chain links TRBV25-1 with TRBJ1-2; D possibly corresponds to TRBD1 (5 bases). This CDR3 region has 16 residues. Germline V gene data show CDR1 as MGHDK and CDR2 as SYGVNS. The V end lost 2 bases, the J end lost 4 bases, and 17 bases lay between the germline ends. The CDR3 DNA reads TGTGCCAGCAGTGAAGGGGAGGGGAAGTCTCTCTATGGCTACACCTTC. It translates to CASSEGEGKSLYGYTF.